Below, 7 T cell receptor beta chains from the same sample are listed, as sequenced in a study of shared clonotypes between healthy human individuals. Libraries were prepared by immunoSEQ multiplex PCR; TCRdb keeps only in-frame clonotypes and omits some of them. Here the sample spans about 1 million clones, about three quarters being singletons. Source material: memory CD4+ T cells sorted from blood. Subset: CD45RA-negative fraction. The receptor source for this set is a man aged 18 to 29 in good health.

This rearrangement joins TRBV18 to TRBJ1-4; D ambiguous. Germline V gene lookup returns CDR1 KGHSH and CDR2 LQKENI. There are 17 residues in the CDR3. Trimming took 3 bases from V and 5 from J, leaving 19 bases between them. CDR3 amino acids: CASSPTGQGLKNEKLFF. For the CDR3, the DNA is TGTGCCAGCTCACCGACCGGTCAAGGGTTAAAAAATGAAAAACTGTTTTTT.

For the CDR3, the DNA is TGTGCCATCAGTGAGTCTCCGGGAGTGGATGAGCAGTTCTTC. This gives the protein CAISESPGVDEQFF. The genes are TRBV10-3 and TRBJ2-1; TRBD2 might be the D (6 bases). Germline-derived CDR1 and CDR2 are ENHRY and SYGVKD. The CDR3 loop spans 14 amino acids. The V gene lost 0 bases and the J gene lost 8 bases, with 11 bases spanning the gap.

The chain is built from TRBV5-1 and TRBJ1-2; unclear D gene. Germline V lookup: CDR1 SGHRS, CDR2 YFSETQ. The CDR3 loop spans 13 amino acids. V lost 4 bases and J 3 bases, leaving 10 bases between the germline ends. In DNA, the CDR3 is TGCGCCAGCAGCGATCGACTGGACTATGGCTACACCTTC. This encodes CASSDRLDYGYTF.

This chain connects TRBV10-3 to TRBJ1-5; the match to TRBD1 covers 9 bases. Looked up from germline, CDR1 is ENHRY and CDR2 is SYGVKD. The CDR3 spans 14 residues. V shed 11 bases and J 3 bases; nucleotides not matched to a gene: 8. The CDR3 region has the DNA TGTGCCGCGTCGACAGGGGGGCCCAATCAGCCCCAGCATTTT. It yields the protein CAASTGGPNQPQHF.

This chain uses TRBV19 with TRBJ1-4; no clear D. CDR1 is LNHDA, CDR2 SQIVND, per germline (reference sequence). CDR3 length: 13 amino acids. Trimming pared 6 bases from V and 9 bases from J, leaving 14 bases between. In nucleotides, the CDR3 is TGTGCCAGTAGATCTGGAGGCGAGAAAAAACTGTTTTTT. Amino acids: CASRSGGEKKLFF.

This chain connects TRBV11-3 to TRBJ2-7; TRBD2 might be the D (5 bases). This CDR3 contains 14 residues. The V gene's germline CDR1 is SGHNT and CDR2 YENEEA. Between the trimmed V and J ends, which lost 3 bases and 0 bases, there was a span of 9 bases. The CDR3 reads CASSLGASSYEQYF. The DNA of the CDR3 is TGTGCCAGCAGCTTGGGAGCGAGCTCCTACGAGCAGTACTTC.

The V and J genes are TRBV5-6 and TRBJ2-7; 8 nucleotides agree with TRBD1. CDR1 and CDR2 (germline): SGHDT, YYEEEE. This CDR3 has 11 residues. Trimming cost V 4 bases and J 7 bases; bases outside gene matches: 1. CDR3 coding DNA: TGTGCCAGCAGCGACAGGGGAGAGCAGTACTTC. Its protein is CASSDRGEQYF.